Below, 25 T cell receptor beta chains from the same sample are listed, as sequenced in a study of cytomegalovirus exposure and HLA in healthy donors. With 60 Vbeta and 13 Jbeta primers, the PCR was carried out. The method was immunoSEQ multiplex PCR; TCRdb's version includes in-frame clones alone and lacks a portion of them. The repertoire has 130,000 or so clones, more than 60% of them found once; the top ten carry about 2.1%. Sequenced material: PBMCs. These receptor sequences come from a woman in her thirties or forties in good health and CMV-seropositive.

The gene calls are TRBV18 and TRBJ1-3; a weak D match, TRBD1 (5 bases). This CDR3 spans 15 amino acids. Germline-derived CDR1 and CDR2 are KGHSH and LQKENI. Trimming stripped 3 bases from V and 0 bases from J, with 9 bases between. The CDR3 is CASSPDSVSGNTIYF. CDR3 coding DNA: TGTGCCAGCTCACCCGACAGTGTCTCTGGAAACACCATATATTTT.

The chain carries TRBV6-1 and TRBJ1-1; the D gene is possibly TRBD1 (6 bases). This CDR3 has 14 residues. Germline V gene data show CDR1 as MNHNS and CDR2 as SASEGT. Trimming cost V 5 bases and J 5 bases, with 15 bases left between them. The DNA of the CDR3 is TGTGCCAGCAGTACTCAGGGGCAGGGGACTGAAGCTTTCTTT. This sequence encodes CASSTQGQGTEAFF.

The J gene is TRBJ2-7, the V gene TRBV28; TRBD1 is a possible D gene (5 bases). The V end was cut by 0 bases, the J end by 5 bases, with 11 bases between. The germline V gene encodes CDR1 MDHEN and CDR2 SYDVKM. The CDR3 is 14 residues long. CDR3 DNA: TGTGCCAGCAGTTTATGGGACAAAGGCAACGAGCAGTACTTC. Translated: CASSLWDKGNEQYF.

This clone was seen a few times. V gene TRBV5-6 combines with J gene TRBJ1-5, with TRBD1 matching 7 bases. The V gene's germline CDR1 is SGHDT and CDR2 YYEEEE. This CDR3 contains 15 residues. V shed 3 bases and J 4 bases; nucleotides not matched to a gene: 7. CDR3 bases: TGTGCCAGCAGCTGGAACAGGGGCGGGAATCAGCCCCAGCATTTT. It translates to CASSWNRGGNQPQHF.

V gene TRBV18 combines with J gene TRBJ2-1; D is unclear. Germline CDR1 KGHSH, CDR2 LQKENI. Trimming took off 3 bases at V and 7 bases at J, with 4 bases between the two ends. The CDR3 sequence is 11 residues long. CDR3 in DNA: TGTGCCAGCTCACCGAGGAATGAGCAGTTCTTC. Its translation: CASSPRNEQFF.

The V and J genes are TRBV19 and TRBJ1-1, with 7 bases aligning to TRBD1. V was clipped by 5 bases and J by 5 bases; unmatched bases: 8. The germline V gene has CDR1 LNHDA and CDR2 SQIVND (reference sequence). This CDR3 is 14 amino acids long. For the CDR3, the DNA is TGTGCCAGTAGTCCAAAGGGGACAGAAACTGAAGCTTTCTTT. Its protein is CASSPKGTETEAFF.

As for this clone: The sample holds other DNA sequences that translate to the same CDR3. V is TRBV28 and J is TRBJ1-3; D might be TRBD1 (5 bases). Between the trimmed V and J ends, which lost 6 bases and 0 bases, there was a span of 18 bases. Germline V gene lookup returns CDR1 MDHEN and CDR2 SYDVKM. The length of the CDR3 is 17 residues. CDR3 sequence reads: CASSSPRRGSSGNTIYF. CDR3 DNA: TGTGCCAGCAGCTCCCCAAGAAGGGGTAGCTCTGGAAACACCATATATTTT. Full variable domain (remainder filled in from reference TRBV28 and TRBJ1-3): DVKVTQSSRYLVKRTGEKVFLECVQDMDHENMFWYRQDPGLGLRLIYFSYDVKMKEKGDIPEGYSVSREKKERFSLILESASTNQTSMYLCASSSPRRGSSGNTIYFGEGSWLTVV.

This clone was detected only a few times. J is TRBJ1-5 and V is TRBV28, with a weak D call TRBD1 (6 bases). With 1 base removed from V and 4 bases from J, the gap between germline ends came to 17 bases. CDR1 and CDR2 from the germline V gene are MDHEN and SYDVKM. CDR3 length equals 17 residues. CDR3 nucleotide sequence: TGTGCCAGCAGTTTATATACCGACAGGAGTGAGAATCAGCCCCAGCATTTT. The encoded protein is CASSLYTDRSENQPQHF.

This clone was seen more than once but under ten times. The chain combines TRBV7-9 with TRBJ2-3, with 9 bases lining up with TRBD2. Unmatched junction bases numbered 12, after V lost 1 base and J lost 7 bases. The germline gives CDR1 SEHNR, CDR2 FQNEAQ (reference sequence). There are 17 residues in the CDR3. CDR3 nucleotides: TGTGCCAGCAGCTTAGGGTCCGGCGGGGGGGCCCTAAATACGCAGTATTTT. Encoded protein: CASSLGSGGGALNTQYF.

The chain joins TRBV10-3 to TRBJ1-6; 9 nucleotides align to TRBD1. J was trimmed by 7 bases and V by 6 bases; bases with no gene match: 4. The CDR3 is made up of 14 amino acids. Per the germline V gene, CDR1 is ENHRY and CDR2 is SYGVKD. The CDR3 sequence is CAIRRTGENSPLHF. The CDR3 DNA reads as TGTGCCATCAGGCGGACAGGGGAGAATTCACCCCTCCACTTT.

This clone has a handful of counts. This chain joins TRBV5-6 and TRBJ2-3; TRBD2 matches at 9 bases. The CDR3 extends over 17 amino acids. Germline loops: CDR1 SGHDT, CDR2 YYEEEE. Unmatched junction bases numbered 13, after V lost 4 bases and J lost 4 bases. CDR3 protein: CASSQPWRGGRADTQYF. The CDR3 nucleotides are TGTGCCAGCAGCCAACCTTGGCGGGGCGGGAGGGCAGATACGCAGTATTTT.

This clone was recorded a few times. The chain is built from TRBV6-5 and TRBJ1-2; D is ambiguous. Germline V lookup: CDR1 MNHEY, CDR2 SVGAGI. The CDR3 covers 14 residues. V lost 0 bases and J lost 4, with 9 bases in between. The CDR3 region has the DNA TGTGCCAGCAGTTACTCGATACAATCCTATGGCTACACCTTC. Its protein product is CASSYSIQSYGYTF.

Turning to this clone: Additional DNA sequences in this sample encode the identical CDR3. The genes are TRBV7-6 and TRBJ2-7, with a tentative D call TRBD2 (6 bases). The CDR3 length is 15 residues. Per the germline V gene, CDR1 is SGHVS and CDR2 is FNYEAQ. Trimming shortened V by 3 bases and J by 0 bases, and 12 bases separated the two germline ends. The CDR3 DNA follows: TGTGCCAGCAGCTTGTTAGGGGAGGACTCCTACGAGCAGTACTTC. Protein: CASSLLGEDSYEQYF. The complete variable domain, with remaining parts taken from reference TRBV7-6 and TRBJ2-7, reads GAGVSQSPRYKVTKRGQDVALRCDPISGHVSLYWYRQALGQGPEFLTYFNYEAQQDKSGLPNDRFSAERPEGSISTLTIQRTEQRDSAMYRCASSLLGEDSYEQYFGPGTRLTVT.

The V and J genes are TRBV2 and TRBJ2-2; perhaps TRBD2 as D (7 bases). The V end was cut by 8 bases, the J end by 9 bases, with 16 bases between. Germline V CDR1 and CDR2: SNHLY, FYNNEI. CDR3 length: 13 amino acids. CDR3 sequence reads: CASHPAGARELFF. The CDR3 region has the DNA TGTGCCAGCCACCCGGCGGGGGCGAGGGAGCTGTTTTTT. The full variable domain, completed using reference TRBV2 and TRBJ2-2, is EPEVTQTPSHQVTQMGQEVILRCVPISNHLYFYWYRQILGQKVEFLVSFYNNEISEKSEIFDDQFSVERPDGSNFTLKIRSTKLEDSAMYFCASHPAGARELFFGEGSRLTVL.

This clone turned up a few times. The chain carries TRBV7-3 and TRBJ1-2; possible D gene TRBD1, 6 bases. The CDR3 contains 17 residues. Trimming cost V 1 base and J 4 bases, with 19 bases left between them. Germline CDR1 is SGHTA and CDR2 is FQGTGA. The CDR3 DNA follows: TGTGCCAGCAGCTTAAACCCAGAGACAGGCCTACGCTATGGCTACACCTTC. The encoded protein is CASSLNPETGLRYGYTF.

CDR3 bases: TGTGCCACCAGCGGTGCCTTTGGCGGGAGGACAGATACGCAGTATTTT. This sequence encodes CATSGAFGGRTDTQYF. The genes are TRBV15 and TRBJ2-3; 8 bases map to TRBD2. The length of the CDR3 is 16 residues. V trimming: 5 bases; J trimming: 3 bases; junction bases outside the gene matches: 10. Germline values: CDR1 LNHNV, CDR2 YYDKDF (reference sequence).

V usage is TRBV5-6 and J usage is TRBJ2-7; tentative D call: TRBD2 (6 bases). The CDR3 covers 15 residues. V lost 6 bases and J 0 bases, leaving 16 bases between the germline ends. Germline V lookup: CDR1 SGHDT, CDR2 YYEEEE. The CDR3 reads CASTYATRGSYEQYF. CDR3 nucleotides: TGTGCCAGCACCTACGCTACGCGGGGCTCCTACGAGCAGTACTTC.

This rearrangement joins TRBV11-3 to TRBJ2-1; TRBD2 might be the D (5 bases). The germline V gene encodes CDR1 SGHNT and CDR2 YENEEA. The CDR3 runs 13 residues. V lost 0 bases to trimming and J lost 11 bases, with 11 bases between them. CDR3 DNA: TGTGCCAGCAGCTTAGAGGAGGAATCACAGCAGTTCTTC. Its protein is CASSLEEESQQFF.

This chain links TRBV4-2 with TRBJ2-3; D is ambiguous. The CDR3 extends over 18 amino acids. CDR1 is LGHNA, CDR2 YNFKEQ, per germline. Trimming stripped 0 bases from V and 0 bases from J, with 16 bases between. For the CDR3, the DNA is TGTGCCAGCAGCCAAGAACTCCCGACTCTCTATAGCACAGATACGCAGTATTTT. Translating it yields CASSQELPTLYSTDTQYF.

J is TRBJ1-1 and V is TRBV7-3, with D perhaps matching TRBD1 (5 bases). V lost 0 bases to trimming and J lost 6 bases, with 8 bases between them. This CDR3 contains 13 residues. Germline CDR1 reads SGHTA; CDR2 reads FQGTGA. CDR3 in amino acids: CASSLTLGAEAFF. Here the CDR3 DNA reads TGTGCCAGCAGCTTAACCTTAGGGGCTGAAGCTTTCTTT.

The chain combines TRBV29-1 with TRBJ2-7; no reliable D call. There are 13 residues in the CDR3. From germline, CDR1 is SQVTM and CDR2 ANQGSEA. Trimming stripped 3 bases from V and 2 bases from J, with 11 bases between. As DNA, the CDR3 is TGCAGCGTTGAGCAGGTGCCCCCCTACGAGCAGTACTTC. Translated: CSVEQVPPYEQYF.

The sample holds a few counts of this clone. The genes are TRBV19 and TRBJ2-7, with a weak D call TRBD1 (6 bases). Looked up from germline, CDR1 is LNHDA and CDR2 is SQIVND (reference sequence). V was shortened by 3 bases and J by 4 bases, with 16 bases between the two germline ends. This CDR3 comprises 15 residues. CDR3 residues: CASSMTRTGRYEQYF. The CDR3 DNA follows: TGTGCCAGTAGTATGACTCGTACAGGGCGGTACGAGCAGTACTTC.

The gene calls are TRBV11-2 and TRBJ1-3; tentative D call: TRBD1 (6 bases). Between the trimmed V and J ends, which lost 1 base and 6 bases, there was a span of 10 bases. The germline V gene has CDR1 SGHAT and CDR2 FQNNGV. The CDR3 totals 14 residues. CDR3 sequence reads: CASSLAGQTNTIYF. The DNA of the CDR3 is TGTGCCAGCAGCTTAGCGGGACAAACAAACACCATATATTTT.

V usage is TRBV7-9 and J usage is TRBJ2-5; tentative D call: TRBD2 (5 bases). The CDR3 has 16 residues. Trimming pared 5 bases from V and 5 bases from J, leaving 21 bases between. Germline values: CDR1 SEHNR, CDR2 FQNEAQ (reference sequence). The DNA for the CDR3 is TGTGCCAGCAGCGCCAGTCGGACCGCGGGCGGCGAGACCCAGTACTTC. Residues: CASSASRTAGGETQYF.

The chain joins TRBV29-1 to TRBJ1-2, with a tentative D call TRBD1 (6 bases). CDR3 length: 12 amino acids. V was cut by 7 bases and J by 4 bases, with 13 bases left in between. Germline V CDR1 and CDR2: SQVTM, ANQGSEA. CDR3 sequence reads: CSAAIGGYGYTF. CDR3 DNA: TGCAGCGCCGCCATAGGGGGCTATGGCTACACCTTC.